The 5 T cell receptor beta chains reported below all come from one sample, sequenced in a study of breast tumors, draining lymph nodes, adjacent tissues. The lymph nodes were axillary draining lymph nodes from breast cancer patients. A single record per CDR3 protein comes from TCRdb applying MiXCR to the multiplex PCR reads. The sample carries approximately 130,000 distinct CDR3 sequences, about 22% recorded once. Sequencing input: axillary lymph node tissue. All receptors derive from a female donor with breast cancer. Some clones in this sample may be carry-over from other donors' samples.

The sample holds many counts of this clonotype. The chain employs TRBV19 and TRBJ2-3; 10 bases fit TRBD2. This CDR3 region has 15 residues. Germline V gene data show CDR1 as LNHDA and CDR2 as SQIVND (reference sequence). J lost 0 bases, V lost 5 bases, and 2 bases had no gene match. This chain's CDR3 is CASSSTSGSTDTQYF. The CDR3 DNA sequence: TGTGCCAGTAGTTCGACTAGCGGGAGCACAGATACGCAGTATTTT.

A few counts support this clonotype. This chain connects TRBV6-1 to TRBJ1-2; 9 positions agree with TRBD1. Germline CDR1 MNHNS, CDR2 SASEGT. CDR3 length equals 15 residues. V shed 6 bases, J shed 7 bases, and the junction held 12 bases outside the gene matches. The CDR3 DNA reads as TGTGCCAGCAGGGCCCTACAGGGGGCTTCAAGTGGCTACACCTTC. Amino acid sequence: CASRALQGASSGYTF.

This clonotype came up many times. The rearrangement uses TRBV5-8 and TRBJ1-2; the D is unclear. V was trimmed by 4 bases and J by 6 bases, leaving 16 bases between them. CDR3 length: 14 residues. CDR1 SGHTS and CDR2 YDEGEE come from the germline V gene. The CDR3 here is CASSPVISDDGYTF. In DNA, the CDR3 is TGTGCCAGCAGCCCCGTTATCAGCGACGATGGCTACACCTTC.

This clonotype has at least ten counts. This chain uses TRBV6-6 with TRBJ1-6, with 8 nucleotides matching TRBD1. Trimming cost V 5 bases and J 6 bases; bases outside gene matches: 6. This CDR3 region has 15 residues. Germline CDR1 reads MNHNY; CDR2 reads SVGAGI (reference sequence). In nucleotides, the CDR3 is TGTGCCAGCAGTCCCACAGGGGGGCCTAATTCACCCCTCCACTTT. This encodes CASSPTGGPNSPLHF.

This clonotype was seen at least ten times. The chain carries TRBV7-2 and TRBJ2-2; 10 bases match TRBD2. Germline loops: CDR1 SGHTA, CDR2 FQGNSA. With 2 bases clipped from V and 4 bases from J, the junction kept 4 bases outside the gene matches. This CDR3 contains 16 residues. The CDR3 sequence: CASSLNSGRLTGELFF. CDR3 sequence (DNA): TGTGCCAGCAGCTTAAATAGCGGGAGGCTCACCGGGGAGCTGTTTTTT.